Given below is one TCR beta chain in context. Assay: immunoSEQ multiplex PCR; the TCRdb copy retains only in-frame clones and omits some. The table lists 270,000 or so clones, 90% of them singletons, with 4.1% in the top ten. These data are taken from a study of blood T cell repertoires in COVID-19. The CDR3 covers 15 residues. Trimming took 1 base from V and 4 from J, leaving 13 bases between them. The germline V gene has CDR1 LGHDT and CDR2 YNNKEL (reference sequence). The TCR sequence derives from a woman in her 30s with acute COVID-19. The chain has TRBV3-1 (or the pseudogene TRBV3-2) and TRBJ1-1, with D possibly matching TRBD1 (6 bases). Input material: PBMCs or T cells enriched from blood (not recorded which). The CDR3 bases are TGTGCCAGCAGCCAAGGGCGGGGGCTGGGCACTGAAGCTTTCTTT. Its protein product is CASSQGRGLGTEAFF.